This entry features one T cell receptor (beta chain) sequence. Antigen: not known. The record originates from a study of cytomegalovirus exposure and HLA in healthy donors. Researchers ran the PCR with 60 Vbeta and 13 Jbeta primers. Per the original data handling: Around 10 million shared chains were among tens of millions of unique TCR beta chains counted in a later analysis. The table came from immunoSEQ multiplex PCR; TCRdb's copy has only in-frame clones and leaves some out. V, J and clone size derive from that table, while D and trimming were established from the DNA sequence. The table records 120,000 or so clones, less than 85% of them present only once. Deletions cut 6 bases from V and 1 base from J, with 16 bases between. The CDR3 runs 16 residues. Per the germline V gene, CDR1 is PRHDT and CDR2 is FYEKMQ (reference sequence). General observations from the study: Both high specificity and high sensitivity reportedly marked the classifier's diagnosis of cytomegalovirus status. Several top significant clusters appeared, in a later analysis, to be linked to common viral pathogens.

Sequenced: PBMCs. The chain couples TRBV13 to TRBJ2-1; possible D gene TRBD2, 5 bases. This TCR was recovered from a female donor in good health and CMV-seronegative. The CDR3 is CASSRNAGKSYNEQFF. CDR3 nucleotides: TGTGCCAGCAGTCGTAATGCGGGTAAATCCTACAATGAGCAGTTCTTC.